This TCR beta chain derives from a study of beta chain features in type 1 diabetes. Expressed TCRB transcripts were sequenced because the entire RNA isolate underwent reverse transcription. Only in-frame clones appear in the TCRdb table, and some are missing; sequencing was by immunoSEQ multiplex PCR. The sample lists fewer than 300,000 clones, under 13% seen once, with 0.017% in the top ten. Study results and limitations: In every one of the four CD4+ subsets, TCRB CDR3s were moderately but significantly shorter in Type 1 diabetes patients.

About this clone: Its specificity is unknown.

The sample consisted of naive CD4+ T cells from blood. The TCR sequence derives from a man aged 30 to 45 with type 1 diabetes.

The CDR3 loop is CSVKRGIHEQFF. The CDR3 DNA follows: TGCAGCGTTAAAAGGGGTATCCATGAGCAGTTCTTC. The chain recombines TRBV29-1 with TRBJ2-1, with a weak D call TRBD1 (5 bases). The V gene lost 5 bases and the J gene lost 8 bases, with 13 bases spanning the gap. CDR3 size: 12 residues. Germline CDR1 reads SQVTM; CDR2 reads ANQGSEA.